Shown below are 5 T cell receptor delta chains from a single sample sequenced in a study of gamma-delta T cells after stem cell transplantation. TCRdb used CATT to re-call clones from the RT-PCR reads. The sample includes 11,000 or so delta-chain clones, approximately 39% seen only once; the top ten take 2.8%. Sequencing was carried out using gamma-delta T cells. These receptors all stem from a human donor. It is not recorded whose cells these are; they may come from a transplant donor.

The chain links TRDV1 to TRDJ1; TRDD3 agrees at 12 bases. The V and J ends lost 5 bases and 1 base, in that order; junction bases with no gene match: 23. In germline, CDR1 is TSWWSYY, CDR2 QGS. The CDR3 loop spans 22 amino acids. As DNA, the CDR3 is TGTGCTCTTGGGCCTCCTCCCTTCCTACATGTACTGGGGGATACTGGCACCGATAAACTCATCTTT. This gives the protein CALGPPPFLHVLGDTGTDKLIF.

Here the CDR3 DNA reads TGTGCCTCCTATTCGACCCCTTCCGATACGTACTGGGGGATACCCCTGTACACCGATAAACTCATCTTT. Its protein is CASYSTPSDTYWGIPLYTDKLIF. The V call is TRDV3, the J call TRDJ1; TRDD3 aligns across 12 bases. The CDR3 spans 23 residues. J lost 0 bases, V lost 4 bases, and 30 bases had no gene match. Germline CDR1 TVYSNPD, CDR2 GDNSRS (reference sequence).

Within the sample, this clone is large (0.1 to 1%). The chain links TRDV2 to TRDJ3; no definite D call. From germline, CDR1 is GEAIGNYY and CDR2 EKD. Trimming removed 0 bases from V and 4 bases from J, with 0 bases in between. The CDR3 has 13 residues. The CDR3 DNA follows: TGTGCCTGTGACACCTGGGACACCCGACAGATGTTTTTC. Amino acid sequence: CACDTWDTRQMFF.

In its sample, this clone was seen a few times. The gene calls are TRDV3 and TRDJ1; 8 bases line up with TRDD2. Germline values: CDR1 TVYSNPD, CDR2 GDNSRS (reference sequence). This CDR3 spans 19 amino acids. Trimming took 3 bases from V and 5 from J; bases not matched to a gene: 26. This CDR3 is CAFRQLPTRGLGYLDKLIF. CDR3 bases: TGTGCCTTCCGTCAACTTCCTACTAGGGGACTGGGCTACCTAGATAAACTCATCTTT.

With respect to this clone: One end of the junction varies from germline; a read error may be responsible. Other nucleotide sequences in the sample specify the same CDR3. The chain links TRDV2 to TRDJ3; 9 nucleotides align to TRDD3. The CDR3 spans 20 residues. Germline CDR1 is GEAIGNYY and CDR2 is EKD. The CDR3 is CACDTRLGDGGSWDTRQMFF. CDR3 in DNA: TGTGCCTGTGACACCAGACTGGGGGACGGTGGGTCCTGGGACACCCGCCAGATGTTTTTC.